Sequencing of this T cell receptor beta chain was carried out in a study of T cells after yellow fever vaccination. From germline, CDR1 is MGHRA and CDR2 YSYEKL. The CDR3 is made up of 18 amino acids. With 2 bases removed from V and 3 bases from J, the gap between germline ends came to 19 bases. One entry per CDR3 protein results from TCRdb running MiXCR on the 5' RACE reads. The sample shows 55,000 or so distinct CDR3 sequences, about 6.6% of them seen only once. General study findings and limits: Once the booster was given, most primary-vaccination clones reappeared, at about 97% for CD4 and over 85% for CD8.

This clonotype was detected only a few times. The V and J genes are TRBV4-1 and TRBJ2-2, with TRBD1 as a possible D gene (6 bases). This TCR derives from a man aged 18-30 years who received the YFV17D yellow fever vaccine. The source was CD8+ T cells not binding an NS4B(214-222) dextramer, sorted from PBMCs, collected about 49 days after the first yellow fever vaccination. The CDR3 DNA reads as TGCGCCAGCAGCCAAAGGGAAACAGGGACAATATACACCGGGGAGCTGTTTTTT. Protein product: CASSQRETGTIYTGELFF.